This T cell receptor beta chain was identified in a study of shared clonotypes between healthy human individuals. Germline CDR1 is SGHNT and CDR2 is YYREEE (reference sequence). This CDR3 is 12 amino acids long. The V end lost 2 bases, the J end lost 7 bases, and 7 bases lay between the germline ends. Assay used: immunoSEQ multiplex PCR; TCRdb lists only in-frame clones, some missing. The table has just under 350,000 clones, less than 75% seen once. The clonotype comes from a man aged 25-40 years in good health. The sequencing input was memory CD4+ T cells sorted from blood. Subset here: CD45RA-negative fraction. The chain employs TRBV5-4 and TRBJ2-1, with D maybe TRBD2 (6 bases). The CDR3 DNA reads as TGTGCCAGCAGCTTCCGGGGGAATGAGCAGTTCTTC. Translation gives CASSFRGNEQFF.